Ten or more counts support the clone carrying this T cell receptor (beta chain). The target antigen is unknown. This record belongs to a study of T cell repertoires in cytomegalovirus infection. About the study: It was the public TCR beta signatures that indicated both CMV infection and matching HLA type.

TCRdb re-derived calls from the reads in MiXCR, one entry per CDR3 protein. The data show just under 550,000 distinct CDR3 sequences, roughly 29% seen once. Study-level findings and limits: Based on cumulative public TCR beta family frequency, carriers of CMV plus the relevant HLA were identified. Within the response measured ex vivo, HLA-C-restricted CMV-specific TCR beta clonotypes were dominant.

The receptor was isolated from a human donor in good health (CMV status not recorded). Some clones in this sample may be carry-over from other donors' samples. The material sequenced was PBMCs.

Here the CDR3 DNA reads TGTGCCAGCAGTCTCACCGGGGTCCGATATGGCTACACCTTC. Residues: CASSLTGVRYGYTF. The rearrangement uses TRBV12-3 or TRBV12-4 and TRBJ1-2; D remains ambiguous. Trimming removed 5 bases from V and 5 bases from J, with 15 bases in between. The CDR3 is 14 residues long.